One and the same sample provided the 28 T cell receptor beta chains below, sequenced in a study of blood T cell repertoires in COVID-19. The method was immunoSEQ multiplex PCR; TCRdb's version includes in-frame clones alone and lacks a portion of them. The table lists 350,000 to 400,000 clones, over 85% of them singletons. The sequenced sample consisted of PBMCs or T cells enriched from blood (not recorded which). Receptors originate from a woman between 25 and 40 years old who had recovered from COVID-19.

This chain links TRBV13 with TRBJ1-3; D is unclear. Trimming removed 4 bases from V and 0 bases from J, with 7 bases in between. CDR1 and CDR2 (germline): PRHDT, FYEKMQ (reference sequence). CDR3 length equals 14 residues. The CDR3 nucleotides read TGTGCCAGCAGCTCCGACACCTCTGGAAACACCATATATTTT. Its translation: CASSSDTSGNTIYF.

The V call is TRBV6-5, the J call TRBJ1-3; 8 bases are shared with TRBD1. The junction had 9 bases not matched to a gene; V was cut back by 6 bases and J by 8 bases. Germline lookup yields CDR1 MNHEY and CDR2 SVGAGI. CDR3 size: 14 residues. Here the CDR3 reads CASSRDRIVDTIYF. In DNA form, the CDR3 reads TGTGCCAGCAGCCGGGACAGGATTGTAGACACCATATATTTT.

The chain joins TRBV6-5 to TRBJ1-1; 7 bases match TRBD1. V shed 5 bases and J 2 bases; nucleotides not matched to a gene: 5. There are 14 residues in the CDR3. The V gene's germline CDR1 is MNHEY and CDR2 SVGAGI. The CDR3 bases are TGTGCCAGCAGTATGACAGGGAGTAACACTGAAGCTTTCTTT. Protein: CASSMTGSNTEAFF.

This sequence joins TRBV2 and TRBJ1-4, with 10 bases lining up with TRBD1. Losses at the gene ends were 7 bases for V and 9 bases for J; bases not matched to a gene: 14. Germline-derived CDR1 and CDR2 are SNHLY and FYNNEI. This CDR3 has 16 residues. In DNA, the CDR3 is TGTGCCAGCAAGCCCGTTGGGGACAGGGGCAGGCAAAAACTGTTTTTT. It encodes CASKPVGDRGRQKLFF.

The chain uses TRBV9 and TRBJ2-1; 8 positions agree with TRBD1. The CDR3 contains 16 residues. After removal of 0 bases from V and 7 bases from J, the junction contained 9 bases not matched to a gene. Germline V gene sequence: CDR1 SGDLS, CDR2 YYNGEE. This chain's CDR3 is CASSVVIGQGRNEQFF. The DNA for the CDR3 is TGTGCCAGCAGCGTAGTGATTGGACAGGGAAGAAATGAGCAGTTCTTC.

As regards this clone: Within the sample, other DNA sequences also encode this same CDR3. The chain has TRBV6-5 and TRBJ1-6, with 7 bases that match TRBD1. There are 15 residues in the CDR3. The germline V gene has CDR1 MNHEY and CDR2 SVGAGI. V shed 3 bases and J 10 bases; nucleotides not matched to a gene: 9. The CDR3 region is CASSYSGQGGSPLHF. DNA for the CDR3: TGTGCCAGCAGTTATTCGGGGCAGGGGGGCTCACCCCTCCACTTT.

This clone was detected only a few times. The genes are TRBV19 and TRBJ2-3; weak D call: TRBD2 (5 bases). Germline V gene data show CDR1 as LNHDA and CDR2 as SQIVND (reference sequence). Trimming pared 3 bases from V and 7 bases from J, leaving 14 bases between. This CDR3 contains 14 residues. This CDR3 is CASSIGGLSYTQYF. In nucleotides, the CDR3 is TGTGCCAGTAGTATTGGAGGATTATCCTATACGCAGTATTTT. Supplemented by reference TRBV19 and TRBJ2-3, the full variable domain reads DGGITQSPKYLFRKEGQNVTLSCEQNLNHDAMYWYRQDPGQGLRLIYYSQIVNDFQKGDIAEGYSVSREKKESFPLTVTSAQKNPTAFYLCASSIGGLSYTQYFGPGTRLTVL.

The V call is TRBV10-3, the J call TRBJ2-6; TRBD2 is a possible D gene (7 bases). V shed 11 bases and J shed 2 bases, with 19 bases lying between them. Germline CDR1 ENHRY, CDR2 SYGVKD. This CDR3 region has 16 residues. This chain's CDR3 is CASRRGGSAGANVLTF. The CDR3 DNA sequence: TGTGCCTCGAGGAGGGGGGGATCAGCTGGGGCCAACGTCCTGACTTTC.

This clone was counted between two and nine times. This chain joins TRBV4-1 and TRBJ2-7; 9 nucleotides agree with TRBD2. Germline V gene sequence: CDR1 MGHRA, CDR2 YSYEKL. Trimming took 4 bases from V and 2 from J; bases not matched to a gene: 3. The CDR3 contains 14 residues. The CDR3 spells CASSPLAGTYEQYF. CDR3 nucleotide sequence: TGCGCCAGCAGCCCACTAGCGGGCACCTACGAGCAGTACTTC.

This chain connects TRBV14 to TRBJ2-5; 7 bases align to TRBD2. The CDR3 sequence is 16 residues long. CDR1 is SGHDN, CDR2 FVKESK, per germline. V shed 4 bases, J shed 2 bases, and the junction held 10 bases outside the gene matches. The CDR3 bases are TGTGCCAGCAGCCGCCCAGGACTAGGACCACAAGAGACCCAGTACTTC. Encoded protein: CASSRPGLGPQETQYF.

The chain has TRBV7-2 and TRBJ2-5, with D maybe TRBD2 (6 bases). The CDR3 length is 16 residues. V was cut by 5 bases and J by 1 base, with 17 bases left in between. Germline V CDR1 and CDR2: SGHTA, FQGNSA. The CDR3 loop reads CASSHPLSGRQETQYF. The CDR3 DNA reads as TGTGCCAGCAGCCATCCGCTTAGCGGACGCCAAGAGACCCAGTACTTC.

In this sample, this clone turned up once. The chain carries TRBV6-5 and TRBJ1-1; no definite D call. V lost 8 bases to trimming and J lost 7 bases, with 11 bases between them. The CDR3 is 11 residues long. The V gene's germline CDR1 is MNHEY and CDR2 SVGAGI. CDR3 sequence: CASPLPIEAFF. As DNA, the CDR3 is TGTGCCAGCCCCTTACCTATTGAAGCTTTCTTT.

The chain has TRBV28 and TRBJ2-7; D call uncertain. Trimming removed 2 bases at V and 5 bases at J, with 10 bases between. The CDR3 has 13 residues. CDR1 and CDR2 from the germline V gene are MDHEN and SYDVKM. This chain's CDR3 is CASSLPDVHEQYF. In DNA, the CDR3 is TGTGCCAGCAGTTTACCAGATGTACACGAGCAGTACTTC.

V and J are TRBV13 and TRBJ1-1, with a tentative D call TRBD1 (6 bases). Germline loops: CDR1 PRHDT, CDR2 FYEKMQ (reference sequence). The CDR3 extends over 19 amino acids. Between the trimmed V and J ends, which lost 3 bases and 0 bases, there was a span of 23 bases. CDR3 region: CASSFPRGGGTGVNTEAFF. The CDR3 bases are TGTGCCAGCAGCTTCCCCCGGGGCGGGGGCACGGGGGTGAACACTGAAGCTTTCTTT.

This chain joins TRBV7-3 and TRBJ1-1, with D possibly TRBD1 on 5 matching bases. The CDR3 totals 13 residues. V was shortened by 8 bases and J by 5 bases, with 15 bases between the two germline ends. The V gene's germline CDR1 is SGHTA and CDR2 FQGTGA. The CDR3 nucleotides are TGTGCCAGCGGTTTCGGGGGAGGGACTGAAGCTTTCTTT. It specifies CASGFGGGTEAFF.

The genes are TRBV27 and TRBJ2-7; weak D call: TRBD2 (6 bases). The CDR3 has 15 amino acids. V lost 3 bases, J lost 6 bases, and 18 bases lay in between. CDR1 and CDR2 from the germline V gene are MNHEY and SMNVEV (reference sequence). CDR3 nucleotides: TGTGCCAGCAGTTTTCGGCGGGAAACCCCAGGCGAGCAGTACTTC. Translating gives CASSFRRETPGEQYF.

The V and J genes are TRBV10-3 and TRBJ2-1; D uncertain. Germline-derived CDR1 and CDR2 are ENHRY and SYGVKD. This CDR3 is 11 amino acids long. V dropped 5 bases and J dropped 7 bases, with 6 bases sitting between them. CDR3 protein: CAISLENEQFF. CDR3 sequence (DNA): TGTGCCATCAGTCTCGAGAATGAGCAGTTCTTC.

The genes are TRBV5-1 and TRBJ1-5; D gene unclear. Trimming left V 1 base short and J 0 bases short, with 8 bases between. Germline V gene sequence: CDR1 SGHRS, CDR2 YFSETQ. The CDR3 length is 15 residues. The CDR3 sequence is CASSLSIYSNQPQHF. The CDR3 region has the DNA TGCGCCAGCAGCTTGTCGATCTATAGCAATCAGCCCCAGCATTTT. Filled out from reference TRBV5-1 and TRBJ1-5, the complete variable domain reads KAGVTQTPRYLIKTRGQQVTLSCSPISGHRSVSWYQQTPGQGLQFLFEYFSETQRNKGNFPGRFSGRQFSNSRSEMNVSTLELGDSALYLCASSLSIYSNQPQHFGDGTRLSIL.

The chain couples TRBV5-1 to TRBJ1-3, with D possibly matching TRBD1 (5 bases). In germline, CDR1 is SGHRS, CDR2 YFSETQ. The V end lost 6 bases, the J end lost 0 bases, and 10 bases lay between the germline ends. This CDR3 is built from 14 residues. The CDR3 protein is CASTPGRSGNTIYF. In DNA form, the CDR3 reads TGCGCCAGCACACCAGGGCGCTCTGGAAACACCATATATTTT.

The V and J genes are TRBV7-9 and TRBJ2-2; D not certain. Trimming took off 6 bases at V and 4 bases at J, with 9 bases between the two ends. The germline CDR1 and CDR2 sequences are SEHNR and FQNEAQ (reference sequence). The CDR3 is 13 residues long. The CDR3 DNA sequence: TGTGCCAGCAGTGGAGTGCCCACCGGGGAGCTGTTTTTT. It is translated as CASSGVPTGELFF.

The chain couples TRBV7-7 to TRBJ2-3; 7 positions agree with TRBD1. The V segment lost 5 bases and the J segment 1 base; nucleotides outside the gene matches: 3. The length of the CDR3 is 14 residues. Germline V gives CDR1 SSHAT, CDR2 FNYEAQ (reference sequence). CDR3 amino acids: CASSHRGGTDTQYF. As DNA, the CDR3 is TGTGCCAGCAGCCACAGGGGAGGCACAGATACGCAGTATTTT.

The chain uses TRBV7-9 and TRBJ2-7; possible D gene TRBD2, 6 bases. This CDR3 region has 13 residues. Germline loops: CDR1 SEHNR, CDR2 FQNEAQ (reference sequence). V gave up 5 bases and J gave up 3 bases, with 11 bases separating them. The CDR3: CASSRSGRYEQYF. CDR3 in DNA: TGTGCCAGCAGCCGGAGCGGGCGCTACGAGCAGTACTTC.

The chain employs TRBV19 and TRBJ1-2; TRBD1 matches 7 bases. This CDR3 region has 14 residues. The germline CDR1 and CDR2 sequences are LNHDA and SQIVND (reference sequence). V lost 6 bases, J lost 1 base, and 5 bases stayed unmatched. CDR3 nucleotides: TGTGCCAGTAGCCGCGGGACAGTTAACTATGGCTACACCTTC. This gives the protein CASSRGTVNYGYTF.

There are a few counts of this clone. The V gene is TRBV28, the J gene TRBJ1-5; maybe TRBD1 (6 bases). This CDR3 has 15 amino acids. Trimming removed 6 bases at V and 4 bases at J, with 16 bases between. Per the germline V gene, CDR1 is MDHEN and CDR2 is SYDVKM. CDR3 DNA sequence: TGTGCCAGCAGAAATCAGGGGATTCTGAATCAGCCCCAGCATTTT. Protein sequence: CASRNQGILNQPQHF.

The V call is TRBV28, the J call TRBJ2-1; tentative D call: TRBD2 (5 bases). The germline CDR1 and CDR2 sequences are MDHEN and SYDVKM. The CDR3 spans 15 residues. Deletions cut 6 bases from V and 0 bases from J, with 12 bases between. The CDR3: CASSGSASSYNEQFF. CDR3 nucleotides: TGTGCCAGCAGCGGTAGCGCGAGCTCCTACAATGAGCAGTTCTTC.

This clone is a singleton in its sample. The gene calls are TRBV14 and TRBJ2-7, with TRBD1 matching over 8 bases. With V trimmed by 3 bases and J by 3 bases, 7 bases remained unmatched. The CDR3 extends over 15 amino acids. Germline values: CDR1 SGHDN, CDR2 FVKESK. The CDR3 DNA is TGTGCCAGCAGCCATCGGACAGGGAGTGGCTACGAGCAGTACTTC. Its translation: CASSHRTGSGYEQYF.

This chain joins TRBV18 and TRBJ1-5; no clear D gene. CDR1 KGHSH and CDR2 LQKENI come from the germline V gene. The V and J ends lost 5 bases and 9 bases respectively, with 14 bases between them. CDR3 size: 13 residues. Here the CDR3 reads CASSAVQEGPQHF. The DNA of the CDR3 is TGTGCCAGCTCAGCCGTTCAGGAGGGGCCCCAGCATTTT.

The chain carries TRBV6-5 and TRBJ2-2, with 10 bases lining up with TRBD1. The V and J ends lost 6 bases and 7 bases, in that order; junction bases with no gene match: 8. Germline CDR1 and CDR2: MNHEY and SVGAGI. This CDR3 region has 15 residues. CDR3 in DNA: TGTGCCAGCAGCTTCGGGACAGGGGAACACGGGGAGCTGTTTTTT. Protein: CASSFGTGEHGELFF.